The T cell receptor beta chain described here comes from a study of blood T cells in healthy people across ages (dated by TCRdb to about 2015). Study-level background: In model experiments, template switching captured about one uniquely barcoded TCR beta cDNA molecule for every two T cells. The study analyzed two additional independent replicas of 1 million unique cDNA reads from the same blood draw for two donors, one aged 18 to 30 and one aged 80 or older. Four age groups were formed from the donors: young (average roughly 16 years), middle-aged (around 37), aged (approximately 60) and long-lived (less than 85). To avoid experimental bias, donors of different ages were randomly spread across the sequencing lanes. Age-related changes in TCR beta repertoire diversity were measured in the study by deep sequencing normalized with unique cDNA molecular identifiers.

Beyond this particular receptor, the publication reports: Estimates of total diversity based on one million sequenced T cells were regarded as lower bounds and as underestimates. Compared with the aged group, the long-lived group had more naive CD4+ T cells, fewer expanded clones and increased TCR diversity, suggesting age selection. Observed TCR beta diversity correlated strongly with the percentage of naive T cells measured by flow cytometry. Since profiling was done on bulk unsorted PBMCs, naive and antigen-experienced compartments could not be conclusively compared. As age increased, observed TCR beta diversity per million T cells dropped in a roughly linear way, and a significant reduction was already evident by age about 36. Donor CMV infection status was unknown, potentially confounding age-related changes in expanded clonotypes.

The donors were around 39 Caucasian individuals from Russia, aged roughly 6 to 100 years, who were systemically healthy. Around 10 milliliters of peripheral blood were collected from each donor into EDTA-treated Vacutainer tubes. Ficoll-Paque density-gradient centrifugation was used to isolate PBMCs, with at least 7 million per sample. Total RNA was extracted from PBMCs with Trizol reagent, with at least 5 micrograms obtained per sample. Naive CD45RAhigh/CD27high T cell percentages were measured by flow cytometry on a PBMC aliquot from every donor. Library method: 5' RACE. Sequencing was carried out with an Illumina HiSeq 2500. A second 7 to 11 cycle PCR used a sample-barcoded 5' primer and a J-beta primer mix. A template-switch 5' adaptor carrying 12 random nucleotides introduced a unique molecular identifier onto each TCR beta cDNA molecule. Each sample yielded at least 2.5 million CDR3-containing paired-end reads. First-strand cDNA synthesis was performed from all RNA using the Mint cDNA synthesis kit, with priming by a TRBC-specific oligonucleotide. Following uracil-DNA glycosylase treatment, a first 18-cycle PCR with universal primers M1SS and BC2_uni_R was performed on all cDNA. Turning to the authors' computational methods: Normalization of each sample was performed by random selection of 1 million high-quality reads, each carrying a distinct molecular identifier. Reads with shared molecular identifiers were discarded instead of being binned into consensus sequences. MiTCR, with a Q25 quality threshold and the strictest error-elimination algorithm, was used for CDR3 identification, clonotype clustering and error correction. A nonparametric unseen species model with Euler transformation was used to estimate lower-bound total TCR beta diversity. TCRdb itself trimmed the public reads at Q25 with fastp, ran MiXCR and retained productive beta chains. Each entry merges the rows of one CDR3 protein and shows their most common DNA and genes. The V and J calls and clone size are TCRdb's, not the authors'. This sample lists hundreds of thousands of distinct CDR3 sequences; around half were detected once. Clones ranked in the top ten supply around 24% of the sample.

Regarding this clonotype: The clone's antigen remains unknown. Base qualities are not at hand, and no much larger clone is one base apart.

The material sequenced was blood. This receptor was taken from an elderly man in good health.

The nucleotides are TGTGCCATCAGTGAGAGTAGTCAGGGTGAGCAGTTCTTC. The translation is CAISESSQGEQFF. The chain employs TRBV10-3 and TRBJ2-1, with TRBD1 as a weak D call on 5 bases. The CDR3 sequence holds 13 residues, the cysteine and phenylalanine included. The read is trimmed to its CDR3 DNA, 39 bases read in frame from base 1. V was cut back by 2 bases and J by 9 bases, leaving a gap of 11 bases between them. CDR1 is given as ENHRY and CDR2 as SYGVKD, both from the germline V gene.